This T cell receptor beta chain was identified in a study of shared clonotypes between healthy human individuals. CDR3 length: 18 amino acids. Per germline, CDR1 KGHSH and CDR2 LQKENI. The V and J ends lost 0 bases and 0 bases respectively, with 12 bases between them. Assay: immunoSEQ multiplex PCR; the TCRdb copy retains only in-frame clones and omits some. The sample holds more than 400,000 clones, around 80% seen once. This receptor was identified in a woman aged 40 to 50 in good health. Some clones in this sample may be carry-over from other donors' samples. The rearrangement joins TRBV18 to TRBJ2-6, with D perhaps matching TRBD2 (5 bases). Input material: PBMCs. The CDR3 reads CASSPPGAGSSGANVLTF. In nucleotides, the CDR3 is TGTGCCAGCTCACCACCTGGCGCGGGTAGCTCTGGGGCCAACGTCCTGACTTTC. Together with reference TRBV18 and TRBJ2-6, the CDR3 gives the full variable domain: NAGVMQNPRHLVRRRGQEARLRCSPMKGHSHVYWYRQLPEEGLKFMVYLQKENIIDESGMPKERFSAEFPKEGPSILRIQQVVRGDSAAYFCASSPPGAGSSGANVLTFGAGSRLTVL.